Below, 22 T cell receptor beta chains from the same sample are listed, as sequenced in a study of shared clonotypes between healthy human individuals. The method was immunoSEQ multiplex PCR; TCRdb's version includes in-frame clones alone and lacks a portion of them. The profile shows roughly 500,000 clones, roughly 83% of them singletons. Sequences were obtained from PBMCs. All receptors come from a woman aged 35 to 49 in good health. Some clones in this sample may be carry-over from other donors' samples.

The CDR3 spells CASSLDRAYEQYF. The CDR3 bases are TGTGCCAGCAGCTTGGACAGGGCCTACGAGCAGTACTTC. This sequence joins TRBV7-9 and TRBJ2-7; 8 bases map to TRBD1. Germline values: CDR1 SEHNR, CDR2 FQNEAQ (reference sequence). The CDR3 spans 13 residues. V shed 3 bases, J shed 2 bases, and the junction held 0 bases outside the gene matches.

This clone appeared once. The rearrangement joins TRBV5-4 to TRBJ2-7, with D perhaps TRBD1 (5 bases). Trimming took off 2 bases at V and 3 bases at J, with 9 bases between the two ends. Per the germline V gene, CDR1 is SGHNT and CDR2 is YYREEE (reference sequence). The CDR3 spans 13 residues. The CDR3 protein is CASSLNQGYEQYF. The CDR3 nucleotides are TGTGCCAGCAGCTTAAACCAGGGCTACGAGCAGTACTTC.

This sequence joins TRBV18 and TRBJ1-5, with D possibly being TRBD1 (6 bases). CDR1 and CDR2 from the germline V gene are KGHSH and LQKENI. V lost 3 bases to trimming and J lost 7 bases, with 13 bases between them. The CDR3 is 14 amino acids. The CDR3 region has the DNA TGTGCCAGCTCACCCACACAGGGTAGACAGCCCCAGCATTTT. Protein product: CASSPTQGRQPQHF.

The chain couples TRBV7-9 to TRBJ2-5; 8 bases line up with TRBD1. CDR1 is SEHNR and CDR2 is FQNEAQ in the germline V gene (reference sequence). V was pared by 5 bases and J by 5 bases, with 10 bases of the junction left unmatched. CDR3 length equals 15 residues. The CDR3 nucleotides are TGTGCCAGCAGCGAGGACAGGGTCAGGTGGGAGACCCAGTACTTC. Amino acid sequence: CASSEDRVRWETQYF.

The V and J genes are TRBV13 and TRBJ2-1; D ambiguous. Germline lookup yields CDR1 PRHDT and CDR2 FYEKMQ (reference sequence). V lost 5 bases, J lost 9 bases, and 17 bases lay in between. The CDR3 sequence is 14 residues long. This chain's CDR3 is CASSLLWGTSEQFF. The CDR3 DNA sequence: TGTGCCAGCAGCCTCCTTTGGGGAACGTCTGAGCAGTTCTTC.

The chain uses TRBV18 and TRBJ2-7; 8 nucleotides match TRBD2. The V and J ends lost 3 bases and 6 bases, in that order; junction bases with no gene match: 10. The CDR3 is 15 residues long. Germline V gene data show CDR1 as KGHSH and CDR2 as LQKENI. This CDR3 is CASSPSPREGREQYF. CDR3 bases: TGTGCCAGCTCACCTTCCCCACGGGAGGGCCGCGAGCAGTACTTC.

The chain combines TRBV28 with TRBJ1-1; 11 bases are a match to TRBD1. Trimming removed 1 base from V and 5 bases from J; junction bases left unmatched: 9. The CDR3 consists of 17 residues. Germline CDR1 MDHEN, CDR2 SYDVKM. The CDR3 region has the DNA TGTGCCAGCAGTTTATATTCGGCGGGGGACAGGGGGACTGAAGCTTTCTTT. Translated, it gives CASSLYSAGDRGTEAFF. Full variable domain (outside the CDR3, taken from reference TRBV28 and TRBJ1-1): DVKVTQSSRYLVKRTGEKVFLECVQDMDHENMFWYRQDPGLGLRLIYFSYDVKMKEKGDIPEGYSVSREKKERFSLILESASTNQTSMYLCASSLYSAGDRGTEAFFGQGTRLTVV.

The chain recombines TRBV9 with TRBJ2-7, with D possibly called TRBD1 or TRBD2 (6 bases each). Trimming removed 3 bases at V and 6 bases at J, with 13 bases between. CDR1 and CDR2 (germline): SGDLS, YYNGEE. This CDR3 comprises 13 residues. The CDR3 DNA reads TGTGCCAGCAGCGGCCAGGGGCGGGGCGAGCAGTACTTC. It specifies CASSGQGRGEQYF.

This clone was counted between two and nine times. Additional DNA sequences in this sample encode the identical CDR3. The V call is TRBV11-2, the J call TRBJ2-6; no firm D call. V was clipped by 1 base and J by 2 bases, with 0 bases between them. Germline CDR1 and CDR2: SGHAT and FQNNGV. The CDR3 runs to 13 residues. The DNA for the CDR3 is TGTGCCAGCAGCTTAGCTGGGGCCAACGTCCTGACTTTC. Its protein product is CASSLAGANVLTF.

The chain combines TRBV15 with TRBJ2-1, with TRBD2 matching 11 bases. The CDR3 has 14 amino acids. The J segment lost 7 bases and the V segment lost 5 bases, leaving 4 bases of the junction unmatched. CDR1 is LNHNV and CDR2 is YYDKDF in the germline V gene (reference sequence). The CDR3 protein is CATSDSGRVNEQFF. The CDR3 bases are TGTGCCACCAGCGATAGCGGGAGGGTAAATGAGCAGTTCTTC.

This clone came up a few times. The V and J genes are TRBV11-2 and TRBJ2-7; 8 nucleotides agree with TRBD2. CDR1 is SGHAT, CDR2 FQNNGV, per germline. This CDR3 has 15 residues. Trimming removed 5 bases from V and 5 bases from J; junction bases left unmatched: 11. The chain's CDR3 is CASSLMAGGLHEQYF. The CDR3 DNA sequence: TGTGCCAGCAGCCTTATGGCGGGAGGTCTCCACGAGCAGTACTTC.

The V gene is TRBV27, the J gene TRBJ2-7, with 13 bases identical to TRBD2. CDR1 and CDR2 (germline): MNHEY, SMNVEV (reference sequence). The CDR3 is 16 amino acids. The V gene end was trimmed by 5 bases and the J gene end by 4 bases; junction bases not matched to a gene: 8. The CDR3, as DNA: TGTGCCAGCAGTGTAACCTGGACTAGCGGGAGTTACGAGCAGTACTTC. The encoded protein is CASSVTWTSGSYEQYF.

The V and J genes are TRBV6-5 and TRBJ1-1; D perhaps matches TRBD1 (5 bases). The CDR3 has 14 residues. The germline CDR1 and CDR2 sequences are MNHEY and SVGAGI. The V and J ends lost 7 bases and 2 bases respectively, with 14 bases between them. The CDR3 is CASTPGGGNTEAFF. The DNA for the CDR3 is TGTGCCAGCACCCCGGGGGGGGGTAACACTGAAGCTTTCTTT.

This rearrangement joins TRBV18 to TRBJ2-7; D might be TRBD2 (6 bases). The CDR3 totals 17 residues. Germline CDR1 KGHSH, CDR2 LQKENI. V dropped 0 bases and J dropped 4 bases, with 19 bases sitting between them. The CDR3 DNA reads TGTGCCAGCTCACCACCGGGCCGGGTAGCGGACCCTTACGAGCAGTACTTC. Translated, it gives CASSPPGRVADPYEQYF.

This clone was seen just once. The CDR3 DNA reads TGTGCCAGCAATGTTCCGGGACAGGGAGATGGCTACACCTTC. Protein: CASNVPGQGDGYTF. The rearrangement uses TRBV28 and TRBJ1-2, with TRBD1 matching over 9 bases. V dropped 7 bases and J dropped 6; count of bases not matched to a gene: 9. This CDR3 region has 14 residues. CDR1 MDHEN and CDR2 SYDVKM come from the germline V gene.

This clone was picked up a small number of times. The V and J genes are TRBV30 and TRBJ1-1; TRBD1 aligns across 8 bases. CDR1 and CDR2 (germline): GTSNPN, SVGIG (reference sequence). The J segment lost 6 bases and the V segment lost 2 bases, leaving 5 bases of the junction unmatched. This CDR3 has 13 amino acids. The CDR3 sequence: CAWSTQGAAEAFF. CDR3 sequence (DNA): TGTGCCTGGAGTACGCAGGGGGCGGCTGAAGCTTTCTTT.

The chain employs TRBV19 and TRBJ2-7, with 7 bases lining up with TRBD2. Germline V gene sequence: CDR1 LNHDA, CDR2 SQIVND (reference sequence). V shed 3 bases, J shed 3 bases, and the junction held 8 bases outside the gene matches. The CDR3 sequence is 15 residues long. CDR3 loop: CASSIRASGLYEQYF. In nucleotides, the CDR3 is TGTGCCAGTAGTATCCGGGCTAGCGGTCTCTACGAGCAGTACTTC.

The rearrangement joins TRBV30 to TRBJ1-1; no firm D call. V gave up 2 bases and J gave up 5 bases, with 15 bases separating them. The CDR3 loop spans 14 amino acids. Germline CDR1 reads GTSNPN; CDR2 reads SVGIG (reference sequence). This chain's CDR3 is CAWSTGIERTEAFF. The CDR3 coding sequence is TGTGCCTGGAGTACCGGGATAGAGAGGACTGAAGCTTTCTTT.

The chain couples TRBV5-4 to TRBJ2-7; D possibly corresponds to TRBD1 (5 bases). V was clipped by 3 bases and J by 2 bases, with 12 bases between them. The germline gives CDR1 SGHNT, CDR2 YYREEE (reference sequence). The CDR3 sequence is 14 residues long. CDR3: CASSSGKGAYEQYF. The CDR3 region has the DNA TGTGCCAGCAGCTCGGGTAAAGGGGCCTACGAGCAGTACTTC.

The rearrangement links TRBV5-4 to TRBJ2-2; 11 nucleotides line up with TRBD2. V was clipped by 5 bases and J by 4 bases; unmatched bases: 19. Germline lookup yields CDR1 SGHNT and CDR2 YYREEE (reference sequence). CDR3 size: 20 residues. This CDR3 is CASSPGTSGRLRGTTGELFF. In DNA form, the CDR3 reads TGTGCCAGCAGTCCGGGGACTAGCGGCCGACTCAGGGGAACCACCGGGGAGCTGTTTTTT. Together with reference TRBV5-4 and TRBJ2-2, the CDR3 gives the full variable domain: ETGVTQSPTHLIKTRGQQVTLRCSSQSGHNTVSWYQQALGQGPQFIFQYYREEENGRGNFPPRFSGLQFPNYSSELNVNALELDDSALYLCASSPGTSGRLRGTTGELFFGEGSRLTVL.

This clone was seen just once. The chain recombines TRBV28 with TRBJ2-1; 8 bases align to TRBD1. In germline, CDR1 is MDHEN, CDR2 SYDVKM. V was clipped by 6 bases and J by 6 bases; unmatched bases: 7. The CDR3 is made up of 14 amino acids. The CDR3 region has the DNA TGTGCCAGCAGCACGACAGGGGACCTCAATGAGCAGTTCTTC. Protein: CASSTTGDLNEQFF.

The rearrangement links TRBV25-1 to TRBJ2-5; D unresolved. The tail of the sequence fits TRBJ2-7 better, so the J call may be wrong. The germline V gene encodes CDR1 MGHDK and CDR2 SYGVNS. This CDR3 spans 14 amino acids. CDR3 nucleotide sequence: TGTGCCAGCAGTGAATATTTGGGTGGGGACGAGCAGTACTTC. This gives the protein CASSEYLGGDEQYF.